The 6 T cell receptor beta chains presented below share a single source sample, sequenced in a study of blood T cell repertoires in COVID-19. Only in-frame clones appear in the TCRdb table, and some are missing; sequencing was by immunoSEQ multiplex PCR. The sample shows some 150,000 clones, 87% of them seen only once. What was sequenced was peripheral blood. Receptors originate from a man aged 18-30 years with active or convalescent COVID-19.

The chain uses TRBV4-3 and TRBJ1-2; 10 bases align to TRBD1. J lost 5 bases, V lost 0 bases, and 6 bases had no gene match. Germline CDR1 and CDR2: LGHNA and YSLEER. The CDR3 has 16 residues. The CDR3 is CASSQDTGTGVYGYTF. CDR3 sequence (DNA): TGCGCCAGCAGCCAAGACACCGGGACAGGGGTTTATGGCTACACCTTC.

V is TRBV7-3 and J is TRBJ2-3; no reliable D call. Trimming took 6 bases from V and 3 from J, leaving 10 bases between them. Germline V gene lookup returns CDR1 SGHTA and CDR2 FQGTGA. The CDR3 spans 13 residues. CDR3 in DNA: TGTGCCAGCAGTCTACAGTTTACAGATACGCAGTATTTT. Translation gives CASSLQFTDTQYF.

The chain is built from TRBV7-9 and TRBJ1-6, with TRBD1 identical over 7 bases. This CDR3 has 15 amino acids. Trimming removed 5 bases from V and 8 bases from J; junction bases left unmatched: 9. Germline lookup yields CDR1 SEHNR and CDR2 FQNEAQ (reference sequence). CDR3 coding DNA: TGTGCCAGCAGCCGGGACAGCTTTGTGCATTCACCCCTCCACTTT. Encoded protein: CASSRDSFVHSPLHF.

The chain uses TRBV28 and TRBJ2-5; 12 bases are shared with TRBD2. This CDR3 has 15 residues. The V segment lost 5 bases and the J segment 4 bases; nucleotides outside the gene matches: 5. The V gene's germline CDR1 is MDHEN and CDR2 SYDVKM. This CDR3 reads CASSKSGLAGETQYF. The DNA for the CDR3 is TGTGCCAGCAGTAAATCGGGACTAGCGGGAGAGACCCAGTACTTC.

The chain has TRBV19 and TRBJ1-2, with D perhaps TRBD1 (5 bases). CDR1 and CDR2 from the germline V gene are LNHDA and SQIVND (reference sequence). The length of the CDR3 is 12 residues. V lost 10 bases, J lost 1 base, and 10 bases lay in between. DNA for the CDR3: TGTGCCACCTCTCAGGGTAACTATGGCTACACCTTC. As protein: CATSQGNYGYTF.

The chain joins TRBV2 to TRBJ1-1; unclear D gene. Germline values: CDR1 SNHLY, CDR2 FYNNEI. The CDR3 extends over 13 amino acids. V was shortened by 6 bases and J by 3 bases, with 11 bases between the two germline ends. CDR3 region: CASRDGLYTEAFF. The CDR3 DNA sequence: TGTGCCAGCAGGGACGGACTTTACACTGAAGCTTTCTTT.